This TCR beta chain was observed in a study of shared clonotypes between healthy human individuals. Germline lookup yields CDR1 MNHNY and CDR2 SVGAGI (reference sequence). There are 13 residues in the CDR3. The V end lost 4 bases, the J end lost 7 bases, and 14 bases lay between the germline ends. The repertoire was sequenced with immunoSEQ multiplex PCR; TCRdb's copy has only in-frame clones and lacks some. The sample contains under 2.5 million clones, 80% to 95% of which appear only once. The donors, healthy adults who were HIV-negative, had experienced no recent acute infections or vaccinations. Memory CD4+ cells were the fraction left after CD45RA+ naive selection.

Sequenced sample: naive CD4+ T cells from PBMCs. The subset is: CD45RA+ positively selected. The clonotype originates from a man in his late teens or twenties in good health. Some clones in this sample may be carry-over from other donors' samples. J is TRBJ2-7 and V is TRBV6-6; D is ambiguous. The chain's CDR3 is CASSSGPGREQYF. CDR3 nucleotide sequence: TGTGCCAGCAGTTCTGGACCCGGAAGGGAGCAGTACTTC.